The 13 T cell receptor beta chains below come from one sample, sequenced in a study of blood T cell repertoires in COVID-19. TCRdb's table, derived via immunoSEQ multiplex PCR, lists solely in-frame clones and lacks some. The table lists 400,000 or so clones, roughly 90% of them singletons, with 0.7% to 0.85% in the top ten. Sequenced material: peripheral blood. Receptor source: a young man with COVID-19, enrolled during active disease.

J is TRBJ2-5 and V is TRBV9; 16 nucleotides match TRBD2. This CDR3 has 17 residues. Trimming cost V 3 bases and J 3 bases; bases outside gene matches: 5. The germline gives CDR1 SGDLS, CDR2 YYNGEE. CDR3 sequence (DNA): TGTGCCAGCAGCGCCGGGACTAGCGGGAGGGCCAAAGAGACCCAGTACTTC. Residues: CASSAGTSGRAKETQYF. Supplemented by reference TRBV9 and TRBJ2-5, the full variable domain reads DSGVTQTPKHLITATGQRVTLRCSPRSGDLSVYWYQQSLDQGLQFLIQYYNGEERAKGNILERFSAQQFPDLHSELNLSSLELGDSALYFCASSAGTSGRAKETQYFGPGTRLLVL.

CDR3 residues: CASTRGGRGETQYF. Written as DNA, the CDR3 is TGCGCCAGCACCCGGGGGGGGAGGGGAGAGACCCAGTACTTC. The chain has TRBV5-1 and TRBJ2-5; 8 nucleotides agree with TRBD2. The CDR3 consists of 14 residues. Germline values: CDR1 SGHRS, CDR2 YFSETQ. V lost 6 bases and J lost 4; bases outside the gene matches: 8.

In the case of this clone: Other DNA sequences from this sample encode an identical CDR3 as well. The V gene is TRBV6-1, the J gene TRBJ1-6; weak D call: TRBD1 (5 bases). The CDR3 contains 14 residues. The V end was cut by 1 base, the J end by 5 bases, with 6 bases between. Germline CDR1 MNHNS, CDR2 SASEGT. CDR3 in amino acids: CASSEVGDNSPLHF. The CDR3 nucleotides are TGTGCCAGCAGTGAAGTAGGGGATAATTCACCCCTCCACTTT.

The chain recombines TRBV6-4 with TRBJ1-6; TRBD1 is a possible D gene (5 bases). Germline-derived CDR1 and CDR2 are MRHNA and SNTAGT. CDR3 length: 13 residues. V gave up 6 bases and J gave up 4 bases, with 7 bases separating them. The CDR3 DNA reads TGTGCCAGCAGGGACACTTATAATTCACCCCTCCACTTT. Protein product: CASRDTYNSPLHF.

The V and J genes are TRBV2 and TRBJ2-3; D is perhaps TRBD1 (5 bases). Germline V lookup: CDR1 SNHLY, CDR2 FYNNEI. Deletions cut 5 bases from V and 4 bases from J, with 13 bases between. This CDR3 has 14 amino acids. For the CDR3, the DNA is TGTGCCAGCAGTCAGACAGTAGGATCAGATACGCAGTATTTT. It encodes CASSQTVGSDTQYF.

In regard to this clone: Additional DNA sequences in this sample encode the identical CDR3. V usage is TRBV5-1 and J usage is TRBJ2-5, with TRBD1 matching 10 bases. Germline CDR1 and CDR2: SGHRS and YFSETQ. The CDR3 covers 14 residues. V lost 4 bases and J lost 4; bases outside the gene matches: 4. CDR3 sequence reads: CASSLGQGGETQYF. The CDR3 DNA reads TGCGCCAGCAGCCTAGGACAGGGGGGAGAGACCCAGTACTTC.

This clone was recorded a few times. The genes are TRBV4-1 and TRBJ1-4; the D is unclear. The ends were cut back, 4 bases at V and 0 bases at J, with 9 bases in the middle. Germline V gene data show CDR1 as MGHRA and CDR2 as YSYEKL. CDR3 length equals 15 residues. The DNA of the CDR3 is TGCGCCAGCAGCCCCCTCGGGACAACTAATGAAAAACTGTTTTTT. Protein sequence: CASSPLGTTNEKLFF.

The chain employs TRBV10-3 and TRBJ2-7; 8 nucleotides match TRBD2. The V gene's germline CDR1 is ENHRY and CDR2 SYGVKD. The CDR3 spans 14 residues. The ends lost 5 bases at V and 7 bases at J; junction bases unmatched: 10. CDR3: CAISSGLEWREQYF. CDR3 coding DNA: TGTGCCATCAGTTCGGGACTAGAATGGAGGGAGCAGTACTTC.

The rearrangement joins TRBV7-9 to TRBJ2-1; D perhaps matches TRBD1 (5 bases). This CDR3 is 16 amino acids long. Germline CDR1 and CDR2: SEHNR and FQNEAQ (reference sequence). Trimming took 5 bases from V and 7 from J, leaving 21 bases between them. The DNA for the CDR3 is TGTGCCAGCAGCCCTTTCGACAGCCTCCCCAGTAATGAGCAGTTCTTC. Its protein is CASSPFDSLPSNEQFF. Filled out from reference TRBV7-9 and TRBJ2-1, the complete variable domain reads DTGVSQNPRHKITKRGQNVTFRCDPISEHNRLYWYRQTLGQGPEFLTYFQNEAQLEKSRLLSDRFSAERPKGSFSTLEIQRTEQGDSAMYLCASSPFDSLPSNEQFFGPGTRLTVL.

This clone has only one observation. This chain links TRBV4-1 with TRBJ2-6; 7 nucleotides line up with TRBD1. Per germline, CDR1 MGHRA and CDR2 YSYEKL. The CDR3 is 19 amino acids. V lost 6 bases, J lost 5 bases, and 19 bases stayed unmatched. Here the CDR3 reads CASRVSSQTGPGRANVLTF. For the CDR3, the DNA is TGCGCCAGCAGAGTCTCGTCCCAGACAGGGCCAGGGCGGGCCAACGTCCTGACTTTC.

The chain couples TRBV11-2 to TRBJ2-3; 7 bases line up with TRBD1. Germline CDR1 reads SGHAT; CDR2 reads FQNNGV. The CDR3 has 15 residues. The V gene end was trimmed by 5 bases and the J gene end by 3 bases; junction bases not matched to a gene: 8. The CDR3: CASSPGQDVTDTQYF. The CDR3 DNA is TGTGCCAGCAGCCCCGGACAGGACGTTACAGATACGCAGTATTTT.

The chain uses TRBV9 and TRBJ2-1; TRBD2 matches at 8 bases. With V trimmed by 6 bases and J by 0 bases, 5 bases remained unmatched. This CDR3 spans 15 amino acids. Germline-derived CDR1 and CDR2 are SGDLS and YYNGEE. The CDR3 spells CASTRAGDSYNEQFF. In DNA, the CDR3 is TGTGCCAGCACTCGAGCGGGGGACTCCTACAATGAGCAGTTCTTC.

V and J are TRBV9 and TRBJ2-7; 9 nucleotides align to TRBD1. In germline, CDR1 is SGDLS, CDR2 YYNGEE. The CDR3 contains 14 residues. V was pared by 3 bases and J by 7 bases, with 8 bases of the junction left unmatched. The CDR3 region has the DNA TGTGCCAGCAGCGCCTACAGGGGGCTCGGGGAGCAGTACTTC. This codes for CASSAYRGLGEQYF.